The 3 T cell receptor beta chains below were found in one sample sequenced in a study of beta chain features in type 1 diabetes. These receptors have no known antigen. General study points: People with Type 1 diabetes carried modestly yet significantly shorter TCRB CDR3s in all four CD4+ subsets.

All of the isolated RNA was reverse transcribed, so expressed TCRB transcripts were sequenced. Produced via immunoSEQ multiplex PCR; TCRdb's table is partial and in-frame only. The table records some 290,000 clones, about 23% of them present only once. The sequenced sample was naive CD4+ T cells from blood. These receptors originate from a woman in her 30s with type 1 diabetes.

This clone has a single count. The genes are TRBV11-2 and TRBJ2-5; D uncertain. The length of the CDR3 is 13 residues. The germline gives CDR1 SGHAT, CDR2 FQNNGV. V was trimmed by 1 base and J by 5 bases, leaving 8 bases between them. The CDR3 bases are TGTGCCAGCAGCTTAGGGGTAGCCGAGACCCAGTACTTC. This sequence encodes CASSLGVAETQYF.

This CDR3 reads CASSFPIPGEQFF. The CDR3 region has the DNA TGCGCCAGCAGTTTTCCGATCCCGGGTGAGCAGTTCTTC. V usage is TRBV5-1 and J usage is TRBJ2-1; D remains unclear. V lost 5 bases, J lost 9 bases, and 15 bases lay in between. The CDR3 consists of 13 residues. Germline values: CDR1 SGHRS, CDR2 YFSETQ. Complete variable domain (other parts from reference TRBV5-1 and TRBJ2-1): KAGVTQTPRYLIKTRGQQVTLSCSPISGHRSVSWYQQTPGQGLQFLFEYFSETQRNKGNFPGRFSGRQFSNSRSEMNVSTLELGDSALYLCASSFPIPGEQFFGPGTRLTVL.

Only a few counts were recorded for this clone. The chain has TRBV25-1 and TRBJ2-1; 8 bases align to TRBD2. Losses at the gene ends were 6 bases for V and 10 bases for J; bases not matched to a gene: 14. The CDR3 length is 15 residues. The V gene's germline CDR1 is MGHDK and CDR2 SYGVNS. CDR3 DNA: TGTGCCAGCAGAAATAGCGGGGATTTGGGGCTCGAGCAGTTCTTC. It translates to CASRNSGDLGLEQFF.